What follows describes a single T cell receptor beta chain. Assay used: immunoSEQ multiplex PCR; TCRdb lists only in-frame clones, some missing. Of more than 400,000 clones in the sample, less than 95% were seen once. The CDR3 spans 13 residues. The germline V gene has CDR1 SGHTA and CDR2 FQGTGA. V gave up 5 bases and J gave up 5 bases, with 12 bases separating them. The sample is drawn from a study of blood T cell repertoires in COVID-19. Sequenced: PBMCs or T cells enriched from blood (not recorded which). The chain links TRBV7-3 to TRBJ1-1; no definite D call. This TCR derives from a man between 18 and 35 years old who had recovered from COVID-19. The CDR3 spells CASSLFGGTEAFF. CDR3 sequence (DNA): TGTGCCAGCAGCCTGTTCGGAGGGACTGAAGCTTTCTTT.